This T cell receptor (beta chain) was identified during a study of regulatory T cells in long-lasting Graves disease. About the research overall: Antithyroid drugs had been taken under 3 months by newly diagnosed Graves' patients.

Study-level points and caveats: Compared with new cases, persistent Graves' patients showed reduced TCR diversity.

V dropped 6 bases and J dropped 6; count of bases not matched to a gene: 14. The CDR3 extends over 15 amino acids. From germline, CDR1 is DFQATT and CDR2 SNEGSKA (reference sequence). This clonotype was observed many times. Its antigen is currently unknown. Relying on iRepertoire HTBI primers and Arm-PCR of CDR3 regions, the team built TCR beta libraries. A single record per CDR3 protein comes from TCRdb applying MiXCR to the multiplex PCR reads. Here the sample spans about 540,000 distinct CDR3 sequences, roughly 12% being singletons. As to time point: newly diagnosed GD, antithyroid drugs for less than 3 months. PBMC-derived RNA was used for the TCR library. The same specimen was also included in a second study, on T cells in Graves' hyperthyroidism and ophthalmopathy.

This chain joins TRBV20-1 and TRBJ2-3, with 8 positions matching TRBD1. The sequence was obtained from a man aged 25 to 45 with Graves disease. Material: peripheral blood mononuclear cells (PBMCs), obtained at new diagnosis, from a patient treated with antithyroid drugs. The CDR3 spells CSATWTGSGGDTQYF. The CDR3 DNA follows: TGCAGTGCCACCTGGACAGGGTCGGGCGGGGATACGCAGTATTTT.